Below are 21 T cell receptor beta chains sequenced from a single sample in a study of cytomegalovirus exposure and HLA in healthy donors. The study ran its PCR with 60 Vbeta and 13 Jbeta primers. The data were produced by immunoSEQ multiplex PCR, yet TCRdb's version contains in-frame clones alone and is incomplete. The listing contains some 70,000 clones. Specimen: PBMCs. The receptors were gathered from a man aged 35 to 55 in good health and CMV-seronegative.

V usage is TRBV30 and J usage is TRBJ1-4, with unresolved D. Per germline, CDR1 GTSNPN and CDR2 SVGIG (reference sequence). This CDR3 has 13 residues. V lost 0 bases, J lost 3 bases, and 5 bases lay in between. CDR3 bases: TGTGCCTGGAGTGTCAACTCTAATGAAAAACTGTTTTTT. The encoded protein is CAWSVNSNEKLFF. The full variable domain, in which reference TRBV30 and TRBJ1-4 provide the parts outside the CDR3, is SQTIHQWPATLVQPVGSPLSLECTVEGTSNPNLYWYRQAAGRGLQLLFYSVGIGQISSEVPQNLSASRPQDRQFILSSKKLLLSDSGFYLCAWSVNSNEKLFFGSGTQLSVL.

This chain joins TRBV4-1 and TRBJ2-1, with D tentatively TRBD2 (6 bases). CDR3 length: 15 residues. The V gene lost 4 bases and the J gene lost 2 bases, with 12 bases spanning the gap. Looked up from germline, CDR1 is MGHRA and CDR2 is YSYEKL. CDR3 sequence (DNA): TGCGCCAGCAGCCCCGGGGGTCCCACCTACAATGAGCAGTTCTTC. Protein product: CASSPGGPTYNEQFF.

The V call is TRBV6-1, the J call TRBJ1-4, with 8 bases matching TRBD1. Germline loops: CDR1 MNHNS, CDR2 SASEGT. V shed 3 bases and J 4 bases; nucleotides not matched to a gene: 7. The CDR3 runs 16 residues. The CDR3 coding sequence is TGTGCCAGCAGTGATAACTCACAGGGGGATAATGAAAAACTGTTTTTT. It specifies CASSDNSQGDNEKLFF.

The J gene is TRBJ1-2, the V gene TRBV6-6; the D is unclear. The germline V gene encodes CDR1 MNHNY and CDR2 SVGAGI (reference sequence). V lost 6 bases, J lost 2 bases, and 13 bases lay in between. The CDR3 has 14 residues. DNA for the CDR3: TGTGCCAGCAGCATTGGACGGGGAAACTATGGCTACACCTTC. Its protein product is CASSIGRGNYGYTF.

This sequence joins TRBV6-4 and TRBJ2-2, with 7 bases lining up with TRBD1. Germline loops: CDR1 MRHNA, CDR2 SNTAGT. V lost 3 bases to trimming and J lost 5 bases; unmatched junction nucleotides: 3. This CDR3 has 14 residues. In DNA form, the CDR3 reads TGTGCCAGCAGTGAACAGGGGAGTACCGGGGAGCTGTTTTTT. Translating gives CASSEQGSTGELFF.

CDR3 nucleotide sequence: TGTGCCAGCAGCGGGGGGATGGGCTACACCTTC. This sequence encodes CASSGGMGYTF. The chain joins TRBV7-3 to TRBJ1-2, with D maybe TRBD1 (5 bases). The V gene lost 5 bases and the J gene lost 8 bases, with 9 bases spanning the gap. This CDR3 is built from 11 residues. Germline values: CDR1 SGHTA, CDR2 FQGTGA.

This chain connects TRBV30 to TRBJ2-5; TRBD1 matches at 7 bases. This CDR3 is built from 15 residues. The germline V gene encodes CDR1 GTSNPN and CDR2 SVGIG (reference sequence). V gave up 2 bases and J gave up 9 bases; unmatched junction bases: 15. CDR3 amino acids: CAWSIRGTASGPQYF. As DNA, the CDR3 is TGTGCCTGGAGTATCCGAGGGACAGCGTCTGGACCCCAGTACTTC.

The chain recombines TRBV6-5 with TRBJ1-1; D possibly corresponds to TRBD1 (5 bases). The CDR3 has 14 residues. V lost 0 bases and J lost 4, with 9 bases in between. Germline V gene lookup returns CDR1 MNHEY and CDR2 SVGAGI. The CDR3 here is CASSYSGRATEAFF. In DNA, the CDR3 is TGTGCCAGCAGTTACTCGGGCAGGGCCACTGAAGCTTTCTTT.

The chain links TRBV6-5 to TRBJ1-6; 10 bases fit TRBD1. Germline values: CDR1 MNHEY, CDR2 SVGAGI. Germline trimming cut 5 bases from V and 10 bases from J; bases unmatched to any gene: 8. The CDR3 spans 15 residues. CDR3: CASSPRQGARSPLHF. The CDR3 DNA reads as TGTGCCAGCAGTCCACGACAGGGGGCGCGGTCACCCCTCCACTTT.

The chain employs TRBV5-5 and TRBJ2-2, with a weak D call TRBD2 (6 bases). There are 15 residues in the CDR3. Germline CDR1 and CDR2: SGHKS and YYEKEE (reference sequence). V lost 0 bases and J 6 bases, leaving 12 bases between the germline ends. As DNA, the CDR3 is TGTGCCAGCAGCTTGGACGCGGGAAGGTCCGGGGAGCTGTTTTTT. Amino acids: CASSLDAGRSGELFF.

V usage is TRBV19 and J usage is TRBJ2-1, with 10 bases aligning to TRBD2. This CDR3 contains 16 residues. Germline CDR1 LNHDA, CDR2 SQIVND (reference sequence). J lost 5 bases, V lost 5 bases, and 9 bases had no gene match. The CDR3 sequence: CASSAQRGGFHNEQFF. Written as DNA, the CDR3 is TGTGCCAGTAGTGCCCAGCGGGGGGGCTTCCACAATGAGCAGTTCTTC.

The rearrangement links TRBV19 to TRBJ2-7, with D possibly being TRBD1 (6 bases). CDR1 and CDR2 (germline): LNHDA, SQIVND (reference sequence). Between the trimmed V and J ends, which lost 1 base and 2 bases, there was a span of 12 bases. The CDR3 runs to 15 residues. CDR3 sequence: CASSIARDNAYEQYF. The CDR3 region has the DNA TGTGCCAGTAGTATAGCTCGGGACAACGCCTACGAGCAGTACTTC.

The chain recombines TRBV5-8 with TRBJ2-5; the D gene is possibly TRBD1 (6 bases). The J call is doubtful: the DNA matches TRBJ2-7 better. In germline, CDR1 is SGHTS, CDR2 YDEGEE. The length of the CDR3 is 15 residues. This CDR3 is CASSTPTGLDYEQYF. CDR3 nucleotides: TGTGCCAGCAGCACTCCAACAGGGTTAGACTACGAGCAGTACTTC.

The J gene is TRBJ2-5, the V gene TRBV5-4; 13 bases fit TRBD2. This CDR3 spans 16 amino acids. Per germline, CDR1 SGHNT and CDR2 YYREEE (reference sequence). V shed 4 bases, J shed 4 bases, and the junction held 7 bases outside the gene matches. The CDR3 bases are TGTGCCAGCAGCCCCCCACTAGCGGGGGGGCGAGAGACCCAGTACTTC. It yields the protein CASSPPLAGGRETQYF.

The rearrangement uses TRBV6-1 and TRBJ1-1, with a possible D match to TRBD1 (6 bases). The V gene lost 7 bases and the J gene lost 3 bases, with 12 bases spanning the gap. Germline CDR1 MNHNS, CDR2 SASEGT. The CDR3 covers 13 residues. CDR3 sequence reads: CASIRDTDTEAFF. The CDR3 DNA sequence: TGTGCCAGCATTCGGGACACTGACACTGAAGCTTTCTTT.

V and J are TRBV5-6 and TRBJ1-6; 8 nucleotides line up with TRBD1. The V gene end was trimmed by 4 bases and the J gene end by 6 bases; junction bases not matched to a gene: 3. From germline, CDR1 is SGHDT and CDR2 YYEEEE. The CDR3 totals 14 residues. The CDR3 here is CASSRDRGNSPLHF. In DNA, the CDR3 is TGTGCCAGCAGCCGCGACAGGGGTAATTCACCCCTCCACTTT.

The CDR3, as DNA: TGTGCCAGCAGCCTCTTTCGGGCGCGGGACACCGGGGAGCTGTTTTTT. Protein sequence: CASSLFRARDTGELFF. The chain couples TRBV9 to TRBJ2-2; TRBD2 might be the D (5 bases). The CDR3 has 16 residues. The germline CDR1 and CDR2 sequences are SGDLS and YYNGEE. V was cut by 4 bases and J by 3 bases, with 16 bases left in between.

J is TRBJ2-2 and V is TRBV6-5, with a weak D call TRBD2 (6 bases). V dropped 6 bases and J dropped 5 bases, with 16 bases sitting between them. This CDR3 contains 15 residues. Germline V gene lookup returns CDR1 MNHEY and CDR2 SVGAGI. CDR3 amino acids: CASRIGSGRTGELFF. The CDR3 coding sequence is TGTGCCAGCAGGATCGGTAGCGGACGTACCGGGGAGCTGTTTTTT.

This rearrangement joins TRBV5-1 to TRBJ2-7; no clear D gene. V lost 0 bases to trimming and J lost 2 bases, with 6 bases between them. The CDR3 is made up of 13 amino acids. Germline CDR1 reads SGHRS; CDR2 reads YFSETQ. The CDR3 sequence: CASSLGSAYEQYF. DNA for the CDR3: TGCGCCAGCAGCTTGGGCAGCGCCTACGAGCAGTACTTC.

CDR3 protein: CASSYATGVGELFF. CDR3 DNA: TGTGCCAGCAGTTACGCAACAGGAGTGGGGGAGCTGTTTTTT. The chain employs TRBV6-5 and TRBJ2-2; D possibly corresponds to TRBD1 (5 bases). CDR1 is MNHEY, CDR2 SVGAGI, per germline. Trimming shortened V by 2 bases and J by 8 bases, and 12 bases separated the two germline ends. The CDR3 totals 14 residues.

The CDR3 spells CASSLQGEAFF. In DNA, the CDR3 is TGTGCCAGCTCCCTCCAGGGTGAAGCTTTCTTT. The rearrangement links TRBV18 to TRBJ1-1; D might be TRBD1 (5 bases). V shed 6 bases and J shed 7 bases, with 9 bases lying between them. Germline V gene lookup returns CDR1 KGHSH and CDR2 LQKENI. This CDR3 spans 11 amino acids.